These 29 T cell receptor beta chains originate from one sample sequenced in a study of precursors of human CD4 cytotoxic T cells (dated by TCRdb to the late 2010s). Bulk UMI-based TCR sequencing was performed on four sorted CD4+ memory subsets (TCM, TEM, IL-7Rhigh TEMRA, IL-7R- TEMRA) to test a precursor-effector relationship among CD4 cytotoxic T cells. The instrument was an Illumina MiSeq. TCRdb itself trimmed the public reads at Q25 with fastp, ran MiXCR and retained productive beta chains. Each CDR3 protein appears once, grouped with its most common genes and DNA. The sample contains around 670 distinct CDR3 sequences, roughly 20% of them found a single time. Together, the top ten hold almost 9.5% of the sample. The material sequenced was memory CD4+ T cells from blood (PBMCs). The receptors here all came from a human donor in good health.

The chain combines TRBV3-1 with TRBJ1-5; no firm D call. The V gene's germline CDR1 is LGHDT and CDR2 YNNKEL (reference sequence). The CDR3 has 14 amino acids. V shed 2 bases and J shed 7 bases, with 12 bases lying between them. The CDR3 coding sequence is TGTGCCAGCAGCCAATGGGGTCCGGGGCAGCCCCAGCATTTT. Protein sequence: CASSQWGPGQPQHF.

There are a few counts of this clonotype. V gene TRBV3-1 combines with J gene TRBJ2-1, with D perhaps matching TRBD2 (6 bases). Germline lookup yields CDR1 LGHDT and CDR2 YNNKEL (reference sequence). CDR3 length: 15 amino acids. V was clipped by 1 base and J by 15 bases, with 22 bases between them. Here the CDR3 DNA reads TGTGCCAGCAGCCAAGTAGGACTCAGCGGGCGAGGGACGTTCTTC. It encodes CASSQVGLSGRGTFF.

This chain uses TRBV5-1 with TRBJ1-5; D remains ambiguous. Germline-derived CDR1 and CDR2 are SGHRS and YFSETQ. Trimming left V 4 bases short and J 3 bases short, with 8 bases between. This CDR3 spans 13 amino acids. CDR3 protein: CASSEDPNQPQHF. The DNA for the CDR3 is TGCGCCAGCAGCGAGGACCCCAATCAGCCCCAGCATTTT.

This chain uses TRBV12-3 or TRBV12-4 with TRBJ1-2; the D gene is possibly TRBD1 (5 bases). CDR3 length equals 14 residues. Trimming cost V 5 bases and J 3 bases, with 13 bases left between them. In nucleotides, the CDR3 is TGTGCCAGCAGTCTTCACCAGGGATACTATGGCTACACCTTC. It yields the protein CASSLHQGYYGYTF.

CDR3 coding DNA: TGTGCCAGCAGCCCGGGACTGTCGGAGAGGCCCCTCCACTTT. It encodes CASSPGLSERPLHF. This chain connects TRBV5-6 to TRBJ1-6; TRBD1 might be the D (5 bases). The ends were cut back, 4 bases at V and 13 bases at J, with 18 bases in the middle. CDR1 SGHDT and CDR2 YYEEEE come from the germline V gene. CDR3 length equals 14 residues.

This clonotype is deemed large. The CDR3 DNA is TGTGCCAGCAGTCTGTCTTCCGGGACGACTAATGAAAAACTGTTTTTT. Its translation is CASSLSSGTTNEKLFF. V gene TRBV7-8 combines with J gene TRBJ1-4, with D possibly being TRBD1 (5 bases). V shed 6 bases and J shed 2 bases, with 16 bases lying between them. In germline, CDR1 is SGHVS, CDR2 FQNEAQ. The CDR3 contains 16 residues.

The rearrangement joins TRBV7-2 to TRBJ2-5; 7 bases are shared with TRBD2. The germline V gene encodes CDR1 SGHTA and CDR2 FQGNSA. The CDR3 length is 15 residues. V gave up 1 base and J gave up 0 bases; unmatched junction bases: 2. CDR3 loop: CASSLGLADQETQYF. CDR3 nucleotides: TGTGCCAGCAGCTTAGGGCTAGCGGACCAAGAGACCCAGTACTTC.

A word on this clonotype: Mismatch with germline at one junction end may stem from a read error. V usage is TRBV3-1 and J usage is TRBJ2-1; D remains unclear. Germline V lookup: CDR1 LGHDT, CDR2 YNNKEL (reference sequence). The CDR3 is 11 amino acids. In DNA form, the CDR3 reads TGTGCCAGCAGCCGTACCAATGAGCAGTTGTTC. Encoded protein: CASSRTNEQLF.

The V gene is TRBV12-3 or TRBV12-4, the J gene TRBJ2-3; 8 nucleotides match TRBD1. The CDR3 is made up of 15 amino acids. V lost 5 bases, J lost 2 bases, and 6 bases stayed unmatched. The CDR3 nucleotides read TGTGCCAGCAGTCCACGGGACAGGATCACAGATACGCAGTATTTT. Translated, it gives CASSPRDRITDTQYF.

The chain couples TRBV18 to TRBJ2-7; D uncertain. Germline-derived CDR1 and CDR2 are KGHSH and LQKENI. The CDR3 loop spans 13 amino acids. Deletions cut 3 bases from V and 4 bases from J, with 10 bases between. The chain's CDR3 is CASSPQASYEQYF. In DNA form, the CDR3 reads TGTGCCAGCTCACCTCAGGCGAGTTACGAGCAGTACTTC.

V is TRBV2 and J is TRBJ2-5, with TRBD2 matching over 13 bases. The CDR3 covers 16 residues. Germline CDR1 SNHLY, CDR2 FYNNEI. The V segment lost 8 bases and the J segment 5 bases; nucleotides outside the gene matches: 11. Here the CDR3 DNA reads TGTGCCAGCGGGAAACGGACTAGCGGGAGAGAGGAGACCCAGTACTTC. This encodes CASGKRTSGREETQYF. Complete variable domain (other parts from reference TRBV2 and TRBJ2-5): EPEVTQTPSHQVTQMGQEVILRCVPISNHLYFYWYRQILGQKVEFLVSFYNNEISEKSEIFDDQFSVERPDGSNFTLKIRSTKLEDSAMYFCASGKRTSGREETQYFGPGTRLLVL.

The chain joins TRBV19 to TRBJ2-1; tentatively, D is TRBD1 or TRBD2 (5 bases each). CDR3 size: 16 residues. CDR1 is LNHDA and CDR2 is SQIVND in the germline V gene (reference sequence). Trimming took 10 bases from V and 1 from J, leaving 20 bases between them. CDR3 bases: TGTGCCACACTGGCCGGGGCGAGTAGATCCTACAATGAGCAGTTCTTC. Amino acid sequence: CATLAGASRSYNEQFF. Based on the CDR3 plus reference TRBV19 and TRBJ2-1, the full variable domain is DGGITQSPKYLFRKEGQNVTLSCEQNLNHDAMYWYRQDPGQGLRLIYYSQIVNDFQKGDIAEGYSVSREKKESFPLTVTSAQKNPTAFYLCATLAGASRSYNEQFFGPGTRLTVL.

The V gene is TRBV20-1, the J gene TRBJ2-1; 9 bases line up with TRBD2. The CDR3 has 16 residues. Trimming took 0 bases from V and 8 from J; bases not matched to a gene: 11. Germline CDR1 is DFQATT and CDR2 is SNEGSKA (reference sequence). The CDR3 reads CSARDPTGGGADEQFF. DNA for the CDR3: TGCAGTGCTAGAGATCCAACCGGCGGGGGGGCGGATGAGCAGTTCTTC.

This clonotype was detected once. Being one base from a much bigger clone, this may be a read error. The chain carries TRBV25-1 and TRBJ1-5; 7 bases match TRBD1. From germline, CDR1 is MGHDK and CDR2 SYGVNS. The CDR3 runs 14 residues. CDR3 sequence (DNA): TGTACCAGCAGTGCGACAGGGACCAATCAGCCCCAGCATTTT. Its protein product is CTSSATGTNQPQHF. The whole variable domain, filled in from reference TRBV25-1 and TRBJ1-5, reads EADIYQTPRYLVIGTGKKITLECSQTMGHDKMYWYQQDPGMELHLIHYSYGVNSTEKGDLSSESTVSRIRTEHFPLTLESARPSHTSQYLCTSSATGTNQPQHFGDGTRLSIL.

By share of the sample, this clonotype is large. The V gene is TRBV3-1, the J gene TRBJ2-7; TRBD1 might be the D (6 bases). V lost 1 base to trimming and J lost 3 bases, with 10 bases between them. The CDR3 runs to 14 residues. The V gene's germline CDR1 is LGHDT and CDR2 YNNKEL (reference sequence). CDR3 nucleotides: TGTGCCAGCAGCCAAGGAGAAGGGGGCTACGAGCAGTACTTC. It specifies CASSQGEGGYEQYF.

V is TRBV12-3 or TRBV12-4 and J is TRBJ1-2; 10 bases match TRBD1. This CDR3 region has 15 residues. V shed 8 bases, J shed 8 bases, and the junction held 14 bases outside the gene matches. CDR3 DNA sequence: TGTGCCAGCGGTTACCCGACAGGGGGCCCTCGGGGCTACACCTTC. Translated: CASGYPTGGPRGYTF.

The chain combines TRBV19 with TRBJ1-1; 8 positions match TRBD1. CDR3 length: 13 residues. The trim removed 6 bases at V and 4 bases at J, leaving 4 bases unmatched. CDR1 and CDR2 from the germline V gene are LNHDA and SQIVND (reference sequence). The CDR3 sequence is CASSGQGFTEAFF. The CDR3 bases are TGTGCCAGTAGCGGACAGGGTTTCACTGAAGCTTTCTTT.

V is TRBV12-3 or TRBV12-4 and J is TRBJ2-1; 15 nucleotides line up with TRBD2. After removal of 6 bases from V and 9 bases from J, the junction contained 12 bases not matched to a gene. This CDR3 spans 17 amino acids. CDR3 loop: CASSTRTSGRDWGEQFF. In DNA, the CDR3 is TGTGCCAGCAGCACCCGGACTAGCGGGAGGGATTGGGGTGAGCAGTTCTTC.

This clonotype was counted between two and nine times. The chain carries TRBV12-3 or TRBV12-4 and TRBJ1-1, with D hard to call. The CDR3 spans 12 residues. V lost 0 bases and J 11 bases, leaving 10 bases between the germline ends. CDR3 residues: CASSLAGREAFF. CDR3 nucleotide sequence: TGTGCCAGCAGTTTAGCGGGGAGGGAGGCTTTCTTT.

This clonotype came up a few times. The rearrangement links TRBV7-2 to TRBJ1-3; 10 bases match TRBD1. Germline loops: CDR1 SGHTA, CDR2 FQGNSA. Trimming at V came to 5 bases and at J to 3 bases, leaving 7 bases not matched to a gene. This CDR3 is 16 amino acids long. This chain's CDR3 is CASSNLGQGGGNTIYF. The CDR3 coding sequence is TGTGCCAGCAGCAACCTCGGACAGGGGGGTGGAAACACCATATATTTT.

By frequency in the sample, this clonotype is large. The J gene is TRBJ2-1, the V gene TRBV2; no clear D gene. Germline-derived CDR1 and CDR2 are SNHLY and FYNNEI. The CDR3 runs to 14 residues. V lost 3 bases and J lost 4, with 10 bases in between. The CDR3 region has the DNA TGTGCCAGCAGTGAGATTGGCGGTTACAATGAGCAGTTCTTC. Its translation is CASSEIGGYNEQFF.

This clonotype is categorized as large (0.1 to 1%). The CDR3 protein is CASARLAGGGDEQYF. In DNA, the CDR3 is TGTGCCAGCGCCCGACTAGCGGGAGGGGGGGACGAGCAGTACTTC. The chain couples TRBV6-1 to TRBJ2-7; 14 bases are a match to TRBD2. This CDR3 has 15 residues. Germline assignment: CDR1 MNHNS and CDR2 SASEGT. J gave up 5 bases and V 8 bases, and 8 bases lay outside the gene matches.

The chain is built from TRBV20-1 and TRBJ1-3; 9 bases are shared with TRBD1. Germline CDR1 DFQATT, CDR2 SNEGSKA (reference sequence). The CDR3 is made up of 13 amino acids. V lost 4 bases, J lost 4 bases, and 2 bases stayed unmatched. The CDR3 nucleotides are TGCAGTGCTACGGGACAGGGAGGAAACACCATATATTTT. It is translated as CSATGQGGNTIYF.

This clonotype showed up just a few times. The genes are TRBV20-1 and TRBJ2-7; 15 bases are a match to TRBD2. Looked up from germline, CDR1 is DFQATT and CDR2 is SNEGSKA (reference sequence). V was pared by 5 bases and J by 1 base, with 3 bases of the junction left unmatched. The CDR3 loop spans 15 amino acids. In DNA form, the CDR3 reads TGCAGTGCTGGCGGACTAGCGGGGGGGTCCTACGAGCAGTACTTC. Its translation is CSAGGLAGGSYEQYF.

By its share, this clonotype is large. The chain uses TRBV25-1 and TRBJ2-1; possibly TRBD1 for D (5 bases). CDR1 and CDR2 (germline): MGHDK, SYGVNS. CDR3 length: 14 residues. With 7 bases removed from V and 3 bases from J, the gap between germline ends came to 13 bases. The CDR3 here is CASTDSGSYNEQFF. CDR3 DNA: TGTGCCAGCACAGACAGTGGTAGCTACAATGAGCAGTTCTTC.

This clonotype turned up a few times. This chain joins TRBV20-1 and TRBJ2-3, with 11 bases fitting TRBD2. The germline V gene has CDR1 DFQATT and CDR2 SNEGSKA (reference sequence). V lost 6 bases to trimming and J lost 4 bases; unmatched junction nucleotides: 3. This CDR3 comprises 13 residues. As DNA, the CDR3 is TGCAGTGCCGTAGCGGGAGGGGCAGATACGCAGTATTTT. Encoded protein: CSAVAGGADTQYF.

The rearrangement joins TRBV11-2 to TRBJ2-5; 10 nucleotides agree with TRBD1. The V and J ends lost 5 bases and 5 bases, in that order; junction bases with no gene match: 8. The CDR3 spans 15 residues. Germline values: CDR1 SGHAT, CDR2 FQNNGV. In nucleotides, the CDR3 is TGTGCCAGCAGCCAGGGGGGACAGGGGTCGGAGACCCAGTACTTC. Translating it yields CASSQGGQGSETQYF.

V gene TRBV5-6 combines with J gene TRBJ2-1; D is undetermined. In germline, CDR1 is SGHDT, CDR2 YYEEEE. Trimming shortened V by 0 bases and J by 7 bases, and 11 bases separated the two germline ends. The CDR3 length is 14 residues. In DNA form, the CDR3 reads TGTGCCAGCAGCTTGGACGGACGGCAAAATGAGCAGTTCTTC. It specifies CASSLDGRQNEQFF.

This sequence joins TRBV19 and TRBJ1-5, with TRBD1 matching 7 bases. Germline V CDR1 and CDR2: LNHDA, SQIVND (reference sequence). This CDR3 has 13 residues. V was pared by 4 bases and J by 9 bases, with 6 bases of the junction left unmatched. CDR3 bases: TGTGCCAGTAGTACTCAGGGGGACCGGCCCCAGCATTTT. Its protein is CASSTQGDRPQHF.